These T cell receptor beta chains were read from a single sample in a study of control samples from healthy donors and cancer patients. TCRdb's copy holds only in-frame clones and misses some; the assay was immunoSEQ multiplex PCR. The table records about 410,000 clones, about nine tenths of them present only once. The sample consisted of PBMCs. These receptors were collected from a man aged 40-49 years with head and neck cancer. Both conserved end residues are part of each CDR3. A D gene is named only where the DNA matches it firmly. Part of the rows lack a size; the others show once, few, many or a class for expanded clones.

TRBV21-1	TRBJ2-3	.	.	CASSSRQAGEGDTQYF	TGTGCCAGCAGCTCTAGGCAAGCGGGAGAGGGGGATACGCAGTATTTT
TRBV7-9	TRBJ2-7	TRBD1	.	CASSPGQGPGLYF	TGTGCCAGCAGCCCGGGACAGGGACCAGGTCTGTACTTC
TRBV19	TRBJ2-7	TRBD1	.	CASSTGTGAYEQYF	TGTGCCAGTAGTACCGGGACAGGGGCATACGAGCAGTACTTC
TRBV6-5	TRBJ2-1	TRBD1	.	CASSPRDRRYNEQFF	TGTGCCAGCAGTCCCCGGGACAGGAGGTACAATGAGCAGTTCTTC
TRBV30	TRBJ1-5	.	.	CAWSVSGTTNQPQHF	TGTGCCTGGAGTGTTTCCGGGACCACAAATCAGCCCCAGCATTTT
TRBV6-5	TRBJ1-2	.	.	CATRISQHGYGYTF	TGTGCCACCAGAATTTCCCAACACGGCTATGGCTACACCTTC
TRBV12-3/TRBV12-4	TRBJ1-2	.	.	CASSFSENYGYTF	TGTGCCAGCAGTTTCTCAGAAAACTATGGCTACACCTTC
TRBV5-5	TRBJ1-2	TRBD1	.	CASSLSTGEARIYGYTF	TGTGCCAGCAGCTTGAGTACAGGGGAGGCCCGGATCTATGGCTACACCTTC
TRBV5-4	TRBJ2-2	.	.	CASSFLPARTGELFF	TGTGCCAGCAGCTTCCTACCTGCTCGCACCGGGGAGCTGTTTTTT
TRBV7-9	TRBJ2-3	.	once	CASSLELEGAWGTDTQYF	TGTGCCAGCAGCTTAGAGTTGGAGGGGGCCTGGGGCACAGATACGCAGTATTTT
TRBV28	TRBJ1-2	.	.	CASSLGVLGEAANYGYTF	TGTGCCAGCAGTTTAGGCGTCCTGGGGGAAGCGGCTAACTATGGCTACACCTTC
TRBV19	TRBJ1-1	.	once	CASSIFGVTEAFF	TGTGCCAGTAGTATTTTCGGGGTCACTGAAGCTTTCTTT
TRBV7-2	TRBJ1-4	.	few	CASSLERAAEKLFF	TGTGCCAGCAGCTTAGAACGGGCTGCCGAAAAACTGTTTTTT
TRBV10-2	TRBJ1-4	.	.	CASRGGKNEKLFF	TGCGCCAGCAGGGGCGGGAAGAATGAAAAACTGTTTTTT
TRBV14	TRBJ1-1	.	.	CASSQFKNTEAFF	TGTGCCAGCAGCCAATTCAAGAACACTGAAGCTTTCTTT
TRBV18	TRBJ2-4	.	.	CASSPIEGKNIQYF	TGTGCCAGCTCACCTATAGAGGGGAAAAACATTCAGTACTTC
TRBV10-3	TRBJ2-7	TRBD1	.	CAISEGQGNYEQYF	TGTGCCATCAGTGAGGGACAGGGAAACTACGAGCAGTACTTC
TRBV28	TRBJ1-5	TRBD1	.	CASSPGGTKENQPQHF	TGTGCCAGCAGCCCAGGGGGGACGAAGGAGAATCAGCCCCAGCATTTT